These T cell receptor beta chains were read from a single sample in a study of Graves' ophthalmopathy and Graves' hyperthyroidism. TCRdb reprocessed the multiplex PCR reads via MiXCR and lists one record per CDR3 protein. The sample comprises approximately 410,000 distinct CDR3 sequences, 15% of which are singletons, and 7% rests with the top ten. The sample consisted of peripheral blood. The receptors here all came from a woman aged 18-29 years with stable Graves' hyperthyroidism. The CDR3 runs from the conserved cysteine through the conserved F or W. A D gene is named only where the DNA matches it firmly. Size tells how often a clone was seen (once, few, many) or the class of an expanded clone, and some rows leave it out.

j_call: TRBJ1-2
d_call: NA
v_call: TRBV6-1
clone_size: many
cdr3_aa: CASRGINNYGYTF
cdr3_nt: TGTGCCAGCAGAGGGATAAATAACTATGGCTACACCTTC

j_call: TRBJ1-5
d_call: NA
v_call: TRBV7-2
clone_size: many
cdr3_aa: CASSLGFRANQHF
cdr3_nt: TGTGCCAGCAGCTTAGGTTTTAGGGCAAACCAGCATTTT

j_call: TRBJ2-3
d_call: NA
v_call: TRBV12-3/TRBV12-4
clone_size: many
cdr3_aa: CASSLIDPGRNTQYF
cdr3_nt: TGTGCCAGCAGTTTAATCGACCCGGGGAGGAATACGCAGTATTTT

j_call: TRBJ1-1
d_call: NA
v_call: TRBV11-2
clone_size: many
cdr3_aa: CASSLVRWTEAFF
cdr3_nt: TGTGCCAGCAGCTTAGTCCGGTGGACTGAAGCTTTCTTT

j_call: TRBJ1-1
d_call: NA
v_call: TRBV18
clone_size: many
cdr3_aa: CASSPQGTGLMNTEAFF
cdr3_nt: TGTGCCAGCTCACCACAGGGCACAGGGCTCATGAACACTGAAGCTTTCTTT

j_call: TRBJ1-1
d_call: NA
v_call: TRBV20-1
clone_size: NA
cdr3_aa: CSASSVAEAFF
cdr3_nt: TGCAGTGCCTCGTCCGTGGCTGAAGCTTTCTTT

j_call: TRBJ1-2
d_call: TRBD1
v_call: TRBV19
clone_size: many
cdr3_aa: CASRIGTGYTF
cdr3_nt: TGTGCCAGTAGAATAGGGACAGGGTACACCTTC

j_call: TRBJ1-2
d_call: NA
v_call: TRBV6-2/TRBV6-3
clone_size: NA
cdr3_aa: CASSSGGHGYTF
cdr3_nt: TGTGCCAGCAGCTCGGGGGGACATGGCTACACCTTC

j_call: TRBJ2-7
d_call: TRBD1
v_call: TRBV7-8
clone_size: many
cdr3_aa: CASSSQGRSYEQYF
cdr3_nt: TGTGCCAGCAGCTCACAGGGGCGTTCCTACGAGCAGTACTTC

j_call: TRBJ1-1
d_call: NA
v_call: TRBV4-1
clone_size: NA
cdr3_aa: CASSRTGLMNTEAFF
cdr3_nt: TGCGCCAGCAGCCGAACAGGGCTCATGAACACTGAAGCTTTCTTT

j_call: TRBJ2-2
d_call: TRBD1
v_call: TRBV5-6
clone_size: NA
cdr3_aa: CASSLVGGQYTGELFF
cdr3_nt: TGTGCCAGCAGCTTGGTAGGGGGACAGTACACCGGGGAGCTGTTTTTT

j_call: TRBJ2-5
d_call: NA
v_call: TRBV28
clone_size: NA
cdr3_aa: CASSFGAEYQETQYF
cdr3_nt: TGTGCCAGCAGTTTTGGGGCAGAGTACCAAGAGACCCAGTACTTC

j_call: TRBJ2-7
d_call: NA
v_call: TRBV9
clone_size: many
cdr3_aa: CASSLLAYSYEQYF
cdr3_nt: TGTGCCAGCAGCCTCCTAGCGTACTCCTACGAGCAGTACTTC

j_call: TRBJ2-7
d_call: TRBD2
v_call: TRBV12-5
clone_size: NA
cdr3_aa: CASGPPGGSYEQYF
cdr3_nt: TGTGCTAGTGGCCCCCCGGGGGGGTCCTACGAGCAGTACTTC

j_call: TRBJ1-2
d_call: NA
v_call: TRBV7-9
clone_size: many
cdr3_aa: CASSPRPGDGYTF
cdr3_nt: TGTGCCAGCAGCCCGAGACCTGGGGATGGCTACACCTTC

j_call: TRBJ1-1
d_call: TRBD1
v_call: TRBV4-1
clone_size: NA
cdr3_aa: CASSQESRSKDRRTEAFF
cdr3_nt: TGCGCCAGCAGCCAAGAGAGTCGGTCGAAGGACAGGCGCACTGAAGCTTTCTTT

j_call: TRBJ1-6
d_call: NA
v_call: TRBV7-3
clone_size: NA
cdr3_aa: CASSLRGRSSYNSPLHF
cdr3_nt: TGTGCCAGCAGCTTAAGAGGCCGGAGCTCCTATAATTCACCCCTCCACTTT

j_call: TRBJ1-6
d_call: NA
v_call: TRBV6-2/TRBV6-3
clone_size: many
cdr3_aa: CASSSGTPRNSPLHF
cdr3_nt: TGTGCCAGCAGTTCCGGGACACCTCGAAATTCACCCCTCCACTTT

j_call: TRBJ2-2
d_call: TRBD1
v_call: TRBV25-1
clone_size: many
cdr3_aa: CASSGIAGGAVRTGELFF
cdr3_nt: TGTGCCAGCAGTGGGATCGCAGGGGGCGCGGTCCGCACCGGGGAGCTGTTTTTT

j_call: TRBJ1-1
d_call: NA
v_call: TRBV13
clone_size: large
cdr3_aa: CASRYDAFTEAFF
cdr3_nt: TGTGCCAGCAGGTATGACGCTTTCACTGAAGCTTTCTTT

j_call: TRBJ1-2
d_call: NA
v_call: TRBV12-3/TRBV12-4
clone_size: few
cdr3_aa: CASSLFSRRGVANYGCTF
cdr3_nt: TGTGCCAGCAGTTTATTCTCCCGGCGTGGGGTTGCTAACTATGGCTGCACCTTC

j_call: TRBJ2-7
d_call: NA
v_call: TRBV13
clone_size: few
cdr3_aa: CASSLGWGEGSYEQYF
cdr3_nt: TGTGCCAGCAGCTTAGGTTGGGGTGAAGGATCCTACGAGCAGTACTTC

j_call: TRBJ1-1
d_call: NA
v_call: TRBV6-2/TRBV6-3
clone_size: many
cdr3_aa: CASSYSPTNEAFF
cdr3_nt: TGTGCCAGCAGTTACTCCCCGACTAATGAAGCTTTCTTT